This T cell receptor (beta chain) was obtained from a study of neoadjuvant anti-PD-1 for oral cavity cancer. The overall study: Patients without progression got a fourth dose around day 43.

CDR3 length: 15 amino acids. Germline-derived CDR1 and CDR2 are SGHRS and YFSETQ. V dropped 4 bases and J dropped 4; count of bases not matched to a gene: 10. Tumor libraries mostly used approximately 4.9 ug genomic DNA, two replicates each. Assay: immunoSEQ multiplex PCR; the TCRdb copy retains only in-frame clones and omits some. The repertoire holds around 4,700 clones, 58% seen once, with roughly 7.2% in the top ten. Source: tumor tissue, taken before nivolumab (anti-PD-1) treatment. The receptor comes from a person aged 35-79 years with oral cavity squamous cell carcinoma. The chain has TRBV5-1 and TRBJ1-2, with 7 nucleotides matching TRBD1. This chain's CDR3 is CASSTWTGDSYGYTF. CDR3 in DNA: TGCGCCAGCAGCACGTGGACAGGCGACTCCTATGGCTACACCTTC.